A single sample is the source of the 22 T cell receptor beta chains below, sequenced in a study of T-cell reconstitution after alpha-beta-depleted transplantation in children. Preparation of the TCRbeta library used unique molecular identifiers. TCRdb recomputed calls from the PCR reads with MiXCR, one row per CDR3 protein. The data contain hundreds of thousands of distinct CDR3 sequences, 13% of them singletons. This sample comprised PBMCs, obtained before TCRalphabeta/CD19-depleted stem cell transplant. The receptor set was obtained from a girl aged 2-15 years with congenital amegakaryocytic thrombocytopenia, due to receive a stem cell transplant.

The chain is built from TRBV29-1 and TRBJ1-5; D may be TRBD1 (5 bases). Trimming removed 5 bases from V and 4 bases from J, with 12 bases in between. CDR1 SQVTM and CDR2 ANQGSEA come from the germline V gene. The CDR3 covers 13 residues. CDR3 amino acids: CSVRARENQPQHF. CDR3 nucleotides: TGCAGCGTTAGGGCCAGGGAGAATCAGCCCCAGCATTTT.

This clonotype was counted many times. The V gene is TRBV2, the J gene TRBJ2-1, with D unresolved. Germline CDR1 SNHLY, CDR2 FYNNEI. The length of the CDR3 is 14 residues. V lost 1 base, J lost 5 bases, and 9 bases lay in between. CDR3 in amino acids: CASSEVGSNNEQFF. The CDR3 DNA follows: TGTGCCAGCAGTGAAGTGGGTAGCAACAATGAGCAGTTCTTC.

This clonotype has a count of ten or more. V and J are TRBV5-1 and TRBJ2-1; D remains ambiguous. This CDR3 has 15 residues. V was trimmed by 3 bases and J by 6 bases, leaving 16 bases between them. Germline CDR1 and CDR2: SGHRS and YFSETQ. CDR3 nucleotide sequence: TGCGCCAGCAGCTCGGGTGATTCCCCGGGCAATGAGCAGTTCTTC. This gives the protein CASSSGDSPGNEQFF.

This clonotype was detected ten times or more. This rearrangement joins TRBV10-3 to TRBJ2-5; D perhaps matches TRBD1 (5 bases). CDR1 and CDR2 from the germline V gene are ENHRY and SYGVKD. Trimming shortened V by 8 bases and J by 2 bases, and 15 bases separated the two germline ends. The length of the CDR3 is 14 residues. The CDR3 is CAISDKGKQETQYF. The CDR3 bases are TGTGCCATCTCAGATAAGGGGAAACAAGAGACCCAGTACTTC.

Here the CDR3 DNA reads TGTGCCAGCACCAAGGCGGGAATGGGAAACACCGGGGAGCTGTTTTTT. Translated: CASTKAGMGNTGELFF. The chain has TRBV7-8 and TRBJ2-2; possible D gene TRBD2, 6 bases. Looked up from germline, CDR1 is SGHVS and CDR2 is FQNEAQ. This CDR3 is 16 amino acids long. With 7 bases removed from V and 2 bases from J, the gap between germline ends came to 17 bases. Looking up the rest from reference TRBV7-8 and TRBJ2-2 gives the full variable domain: GAGVSQSPRYKVAKRGQDVALRCDPISGHVSLFWYQQALGQGPEFLTYFQNEAQLDKSGLPSDRFFAERPEGSVSTLKIQRTQQEDSAVYLCASTKAGMGNTGELFFGEGSRLTVL.

The chain uses TRBV6-1 and TRBJ2-4; maybe TRBD1 (5 bases). V lost 3 bases to trimming and J lost 7 bases, with 16 bases between them. The CDR3 extends over 15 amino acids. Germline V lookup: CDR1 MNHNS, CDR2 SASEGT. CDR3: CASSEFGQGRNIQYF. The CDR3 nucleotides read TGTGCCAGCAGTGAGTTCGGGCAGGGAAGGAACATTCAGTACTTC.

As concerns this clonotype: A much larger clone lies a single base off, so this may be a read error. The chain links TRBV7-9 to TRBJ1-5, with D hard to call. This CDR3 comprises 13 residues. Germline values: CDR1 SEHNR, CDR2 FQNEAQ (reference sequence). V lost 5 bases and J lost 8, with 13 bases in between. The CDR3, as DNA: TGTGCCAGCAGCCGCCAGGACCTCGAGCCCCAGCATTTT. Protein sequence: CASSRQDLEPQHF.

In its sample, this clonotype was seen many times. The rearrangement joins TRBV5-1 to TRBJ2-1; 10 nucleotides align to TRBD2. The CDR3 totals 18 residues. Germline lookup yields CDR1 SGHRS and CDR2 YFSETQ. V shed 4 bases and J 2 bases; nucleotides not matched to a gene: 12. The CDR3 reads CASSPRNRGLAAYNEQFF. The CDR3 bases are TGCGCCAGCAGCCCCAGGAACAGAGGACTAGCGGCCTACAATGAGCAGTTCTTC.

This clonotype showed up many times. This chain joins TRBV7-9 and TRBJ2-1, with TRBD1 as a possible D gene (6 bases). V was cut by 5 bases and J by 12 bases, with 29 bases left in between. Per the germline V gene, CDR1 is SEHNR and CDR2 is FQNEAQ (reference sequence). The CDR3 loop spans 17 amino acids. The CDR3 protein is CASSVHNREPNRPGQFF. The CDR3 DNA follows: TGTGCCAGCAGCGTACACAACAGGGAACCAAACAGACCTGGGCAGTTCTTC.

The rearrangement joins TRBV28 to TRBJ2-1, with D perhaps TRBD2 (6 bases). The CDR3 has 14 amino acids. Germline CDR1 MDHEN, CDR2 SYDVKM. V was pared by 1 base and J by 5 bases, with 9 bases between. The CDR3: CASSLFRGNNEQFF. As DNA, the CDR3 is TGTGCCAGCAGTTTATTTCGGGGGAACAATGAGCAGTTCTTC.

In this sample, this clonotype turned up a few times. The chain links TRBV5-1 to TRBJ2-7; 10 bases agree with TRBD2. Per the germline V gene, CDR1 is SGHRS and CDR2 is YFSETQ. V was clipped by 6 bases and J by 5 bases; unmatched bases: 8. The CDR3 is made up of 14 amino acids. CDR3 sequence (DNA): TGCGCCAGCAAAATACTAGCGGGATACGACGAGCAGTACTTC. Protein: CASKILAGYDEQYF.

V is TRBV6-5 and J is TRBJ1-2; no clear D gene. Germline CDR1 is MNHEY and CDR2 is SVGAGI. The CDR3 has 15 amino acids. Trimming shortened V by 2 bases and J by 4 bases, and 14 bases separated the two germline ends. The CDR3 DNA follows: TGTGCCAGCAGTTACACCCGGACGAGAAGCTATGGCTACACCTTC. Protein: CASSYTRTRSYGYTF.

This clonotype came up many times. This sequence joins TRBV29-1 and TRBJ1-3, with TRBD1 identical over 7 bases. Looked up from germline, CDR1 is SQVTM and CDR2 is ANQGSEA. V shed 8 bases, J shed 7 bases, and the junction held 14 bases outside the gene matches. This CDR3 has 14 residues. Here the CDR3 reads CSQLVEGAPNTIYF. CDR3 coding DNA: TGCAGCCAACTAGTCGAGGGGGCTCCGAACACCATATATTTT.

Regarding this clonotype: Germline is not matched at one junction end, which may reflect a read error. The rearrangement uses TRBV2 and TRBJ2-7; D is perhaps TRBD1 (5 bases). Germline-derived CDR1 and CDR2 are SNHLY and FYNNEI. The CDR3 is made up of 12 amino acids. CDR3 bases: TGTGCCAGCAAGGACAACTCCTACGAGCAGTCCTTC. Protein sequence: CASKDNSYEQSF.

This clonotype appeared many times. The chain combines TRBV15 with TRBJ2-3; D unclear. Looked up from germline, CDR1 is LNHNV and CDR2 is YYDKDF (reference sequence). V was clipped by 11 bases and J by 5 bases, with 26 bases between them. The CDR3 spans 16 residues. CDR3 sequence: CAPSFSARTSGDTQYF. CDR3 sequence (DNA): TGTGCCCCTTCGTTTTCTGCTAGAACATCGGGAGATACGCAGTATTTT.

This clonotype was counted many times. This rearrangement joins TRBV4-1 to TRBJ2-7; D is unclear. There are 13 residues in the CDR3. The germline CDR1 and CDR2 sequences are MGHRA and YSYEKL. V lost 0 bases and J 4 bases, leaving 7 bases between the germline ends. CDR3 nucleotide sequence: TGCGCCAGCAGCCAAGATCGGGTTTACGAGCAGTACTTC. Its protein is CASSQDRVYEQYF.

The rearrangement links TRBV7-8 to TRBJ2-7; 9 nucleotides agree with TRBD2. CDR1 is SGHVS and CDR2 is FQNEAQ in the germline V gene. This CDR3 is 17 amino acids long. The V and J ends lost 4 bases and 2 bases, in that order; junction bases with no gene match: 12. Here the CDR3 reads CASSYRGLAGQTYEQYF. The CDR3 region has the DNA TGTGCCAGCAGCTACCGCGGGCTAGCGGGGCAAACCTACGAGCAGTACTTC.

This clonotype appeared many times. This chain's CDR3 is CSVNDSSGRYTF. The CDR3 nucleotides are TGCAGCGTGAACGACAGCTCGGGACGCTACACCTTC. The V and J genes are TRBV29-1 and TRBJ1-2, with D possibly TRBD1 on 5 matching bases. Germline V gene sequence: CDR1 SQVTM, CDR2 ANQGSEA. This CDR3 comprises 12 residues. The V end was cut by 6 bases, the J end by 9 bases, with 17 bases between.

This clonotype was observed a handful of times. V and J are TRBV27 and TRBJ2-7; D remains ambiguous. Trimming left V 6 bases short and J 6 bases short, with 27 bases between. CDR1 is MNHEY and CDR2 is SMNVEV in the germline V gene (reference sequence). This CDR3 contains 17 residues. The CDR3 nucleotides are TGTGCCAGCAGCAACATCCCTCCTAGAGAACTCCCCGTCGAGCAGTACTTC. This codes for CASSNIPPRELPVEQYF.

V is TRBV11-2 and J is TRBJ2-2; the D gene is possibly TRBD2 (5 bases). CDR1 and CDR2 from the germline V gene are SGHAT and FQNNGV. V was cut by 6 bases and J by 1 base, with 12 bases left in between. The CDR3 runs to 15 residues. CDR3 amino acids: CASRAIRENTGELFF. The CDR3 nucleotides read TGTGCCAGCAGGGCAATCCGGGAGAACACCGGGGAGCTGTTTTTT.

The chain employs TRBV6-5 and TRBJ2-1; D gene unclear. This CDR3 spans 12 amino acids. Germline V gives CDR1 MNHEY, CDR2 SVGAGI. The V and J ends lost 5 bases and 8 bases respectively, with 10 bases between them. The CDR3 DNA reads TGTGCCAGCAGTCGAGGAGTCGATGAGCAGTTCTTC. It codes for CASSRGVDEQFF.

This clonotype was observed many times. The V gene is TRBV24-1, the J gene TRBJ2-3; D unclear. With 3 bases removed from V and 2 bases from J, the gap between germline ends came to 5 bases. Germline-derived CDR1 and CDR2 are KGHDR and SFDVKD. This CDR3 is built from 13 residues. The CDR3 nucleotides are TGTGCCACCAGTGATGCCCTCACAGATACGCAGTATTTT. Amino acid sequence: CATSDALTDTQYF.